This T cell receptor beta chain comes out of a study of blood T cells in healthy people across ages. PCR was performed a second time for 7 to 11 cycles using a sample-barcoded 5' primer and a J-beta primer mix. TCRdb passed the 5' RACE reads through MiXCR, listing each CDR3 protein once. This table has some 1.5 million distinct CDR3 sequences, about 28% appearing once. A minimum of 6 micrograms of total RNA was extracted per sample. Trimming removed 8 bases at V and 2 bases at J, with 8 bases between. The CDR3 length is 12 residues. The chain carries TRBV12-3 or TRBV12-4 and TRBJ2-3; maybe TRBD2 (6 bases). The sample consisted of blood. The receptor was isolated from a woman aged 25 to 39 in good health. CDR3 sequence reads: CASGGVTDTQYF. As DNA, the CDR3 is TGTGCCAGCGGAGGGGTCACAGATACGCAGTATTTT.